Presented here are 17 T cell receptor beta chains from one specimen sequenced in a study of vaccination and CD4 T cells after COVID-19. Researchers used the Oncomine TCR Beta short-read assay to sequence DNA from cultured CD4+ T cells. TCRdb re-called the PCR reads with MiXCR, one entry per CDR3 protein. The sample has roughly 3,800 distinct CDR3 sequences; 11% to 15% are singletons. Specified treatment: approximately 10-day PBMC culture with coronavirus spike peptide pools or control peptides (ViraFEST assay). The antigens for these receptors are not known. The source material was CD4+ T cells from blood, cultured in vitro. The source is a human donor who had recovered from COVID-19.

This clonotype was observed a single time. A single base separates this from a much larger clone, so it may be a read error. The chain links TRBV12-3 or TRBV12-4 to TRBJ1-2; the D is unclear. The CDR3 has 13 residues. V was cut by 2 bases and J by 6 bases, with 10 bases left in between. CDR3 sequence: CASSLQALDGYTF. Here the CDR3 DNA reads TGTGCCAGCAGTTTACAGGCCCTCGATGGCTACACCTTC.

The J gene is TRBJ2-7, the V gene TRBV20-1, with 9 bases that match TRBD2. V shed 3 bases and J 1 base; nucleotides not matched to a gene: 10. Germline CDR1 reads DFQATT; CDR2 reads SNEGSKA (reference sequence). The CDR3 has 16 amino acids. CDR3 bases: TGCAGTGCTAGGGGAGTAGCGGGGGTCCTATCCTACGAGCAGTACTTC. Protein sequence: CSARGVAGVLSYEQYF.

The chain links TRBV29-1 to TRBJ1-6; D uncertain. V lost 6 bases and J 8 bases, leaving 20 bases between the germline ends. CDR3 length: 15 amino acids. Germline V gene lookup returns CDR1 SQVTM and CDR2 ANQGSEA. The CDR3 DNA reads as TGCAGCGTCGAACGCCATGGGATGGGTCATTCACCCCTCCACTTT. Translating it yields CSVERHGMGHSPLHF.

The rearrangement links TRBV29-1 to TRBJ1-6; 8 bases line up with TRBD1. V trimming: 5 bases; J trimming: 7 bases; junction bases outside the gene matches: 1. CDR3 length equals 12 residues. Germline lookup yields CDR1 SQVTM and CDR2 ANQGSEA. The CDR3 protein is CSVRQGNSPLHF. The CDR3 DNA is TGCAGCGTTAGACAGGGGAATTCACCCCTCCACTTT.

This clonotype was counted a few times. The chain uses TRBV10-1 and TRBJ2-3; D perhaps matches TRBD2 (5 bases). This CDR3 comprises 14 residues. Trimming left V 3 bases short and J 3 bases short, with 10 bases between. From germline, CDR1 is WNHNN and CDR2 SYGVQD (reference sequence). The CDR3 DNA reads as TGCGCCAGCAGTGATTCGGACTTGACAGATACGCAGTATTTT. It codes for CASSDSDLTDTQYF.

The sample holds a few counts of this clonotype. The chain uses TRBV28 and TRBJ1-3; the D gene is possibly TRBD1 (6 bases). Germline V lookup: CDR1 MDHEN, CDR2 SYDVKM. V was cut by 6 bases and J by 0 bases, with 9 bases left in between. The CDR3 consists of 14 residues. The CDR3 bases are TGTGCCAGCAGAGTGGACAGCTCTGGAAACACCATATATTTT. Its protein is CASRVDSSGNTIYF.

V usage is TRBV7-2 and J usage is TRBJ2-5; D perhaps matches TRBD2 (7 bases). The CDR3 is 18 residues long. The V gene lost 1 base and the J gene lost 3 bases, with 21 bases spanning the gap. Per germline, CDR1 SGHTA and CDR2 FQGNSA. The chain's CDR3 is CASSLGKFVGGGKETQYF. Written as DNA, the CDR3 is TGTGCCAGCAGCTTAGGGAAATTCGTGGGGGGGGGCAAAGAGACCCAGTACTTC.

The CDR3 spells CASSLLLAGLNEQFF. The DNA of the CDR3 is TGCGCCAGCAGCTTGCTTCTAGCGGGACTCAATGAGCAGTTCTTC. This rearrangement joins TRBV5-1 to TRBJ2-1, with 9 bases that match TRBD2. This CDR3 comprises 15 residues. Trimming at V came to 1 base and at J to 6 bases, leaving 5 bases not matched to a gene. The germline CDR1 and CDR2 sequences are SGHRS and YFSETQ.

By proportion, this clonotype is medium-sized. The chain couples TRBV20-1 to TRBJ1-6; D may be TRBD1 (5 bases). Germline V gives CDR1 DFQATT, CDR2 SNEGSKA (reference sequence). The CDR3 consists of 15 residues. V gave up 0 bases and J gave up 10 bases, with 16 bases separating them. CDR3 region: CSARDRWGDSSPLHF. The CDR3 coding sequence is TGCAGTGCTAGAGATAGGTGGGGGGATAGCTCACCCCTCCACTTT.

The rearrangement links TRBV12-3 or TRBV12-4 to TRBJ1-2; D gene unclear. The CDR3 sequence is 12 residues long. V dropped 5 bases and J dropped 1 base, with 5 bases sitting between them. For the CDR3, the DNA is TGTGCCAGCAGTGTAGATAACTATGGCTACACCTTC. This translates into CASSVDNYGYTF.

This chain links TRBV5-1 with TRBJ2-5; D call uncertain. The germline CDR1 and CDR2 sequences are SGHRS and YFSETQ. The V and J ends lost 0 bases and 5 bases respectively, with 8 bases between them. CDR3 length equals 13 residues. The CDR3 DNA follows: TGCGCCAGCAGCTTGGGGCAGGTCGAGACCCAGTACTTC. This encodes CASSLGQVETQYF.

The chain uses TRBV5-1 and TRBJ1-6; 7 bases fit TRBD1. The germline V gene has CDR1 SGHRS and CDR2 YFSETQ. The J segment lost 5 bases and the V segment lost 2 bases, leaving 7 bases of the junction unmatched. CDR3 length: 16 amino acids. The CDR3 loop reads CASSFSGQTDNSPLHF. The CDR3 DNA reads as TGCGCCAGCAGCTTTTCGGGACAGACTGATAATTCACCCCTCCACTTT.

This clonotype ranks as medium-sized. The chain recombines TRBV20-1 with TRBJ1-6; D remains unclear. Per germline, CDR1 DFQATT and CDR2 SNEGSKA (reference sequence). The CDR3 is 15 amino acids. V was shortened by 4 bases and J by 0 bases, with 10 bases between the two germline ends. The CDR3 nucleotides are TGCAGTGCTACCGACCACCCCTCCTATAATTCACCCCTCCACTTT. Translating gives CSATDHPSYNSPLHF.

The J gene is TRBJ2-1, the V gene TRBV5-5, with D perhaps being TRBD1 or TRBD2 (6 bases each). Germline V gene sequence: CDR1 SGHKS, CDR2 YYEKEE (reference sequence). The V end was cut by 2 bases, the J end by 1 base, with 10 bases between. The CDR3 spans 15 residues. CDR3 residues: CASSFLGGSYNEQFF. CDR3 DNA sequence: TGTGCCAGCAGCTTCTTAGGGGGGTCCTACAATGAGCAGTTCTTC.

As for this clonotype: A much bigger clone sits one base away, suggesting this may be a read error. The chain uses TRBV19 and TRBJ1-5, with no clear D. The length of the CDR3 is 15 residues. The V end was cut by 3 bases, the J end by 4 bases, with 13 bases between. In germline, CDR1 is LNHDA, CDR2 SQIVND (reference sequence). CDR3 amino acids: CASSIRAWLNQPQHF. The CDR3 DNA sequence: TGTGCCAGTAGTATTAGGGCCTGGCTGAATCAGCCCCAGCATTTT.

This clonotype is medium-sized. Here the CDR3 DNA reads TGCGCCAGCAGTGAGACGGGGGGTGGTCAGCCCCAGCATTTT. Its translation: CASSETGGGQPQHF. J is TRBJ1-5 and V is TRBV10-2; TRBD1 might be the D (5 bases). V lost 2 bases and J 6 bases, leaving 11 bases between the germline ends. The CDR3 has 14 residues. Germline-derived CDR1 and CDR2 are WSHSY and SAAADI.

V gene TRBV30 combines with J gene TRBJ2-2, with D unresolved. In germline, CDR1 is GTSNPN, CDR2 SVGIG (reference sequence). The CDR3 extends over 11 amino acids. Trimming removed 2 bases at V and 10 bases at J, with 8 bases between. Here the CDR3 DNA reads TGTGCCTGGAGTTCCGCCGAGGAGCTGTTTTTT. It yields the protein CAWSSAEELFF.